These 32 T cell receptor beta chains were all obtained from the same sample, sequenced in a study of OX40 agonist ivuxolimab in advanced cancers. Some clones are missing from TCRdb's copy, which holds only in-frame ones; the method was immunoSEQ multiplex PCR. The sample contains some 50,000 clones, about 86% of which appear only once. Sample: CD4+ or CD8+ T cells sorted from blood, taken in a trial of the OX40 agonist ivuxolimab. The source of these receptors is an adult with an advanced solid tumor such as melanoma, head and neck, liver or kidney cancer.

This chain joins TRBV27 and TRBJ1-2, with D hard to call. Germline values: CDR1 MNHEY, CDR2 SMNVEV (reference sequence). V dropped 1 base and J dropped 5 bases, with 11 bases sitting between them. CDR3 size: 14 residues. In nucleotides, the CDR3 is TGTGCCAGCAGTTTATTGGCAACAGATTATGGCTACACCTTC. This sequence encodes CASSLLATDYGYTF.

The chain has TRBV5-1 and TRBJ2-7; D remains unclear. The CDR3 sequence is 13 residues long. V lost 4 bases to trimming and J lost 3 bases, with 11 bases between them. Germline CDR1 SGHRS, CDR2 YFSETQ. CDR3 DNA: TGCGCCAGCAGCCCCGACTCCCTCTACGAGCAGTACTTC. As protein: CASSPDSLYEQYF. The whole variable domain, filled in from reference TRBV5-1 and TRBJ2-7, reads KAGVTQTPRYLIKTRGQQVTLSCSPISGHRSVSWYQQTPGQGLQFLFEYFSETQRNKGNFPGRFSGRQFSNSRSEMNVSTLELGDSALYLCASSPDSLYEQYFGPGTRLTVT.

The chain has TRBV11-3 and TRBJ2-3; D is uncertain. V was shortened by 1 base and J by 0 bases, with 8 bases between the two germline ends. Germline CDR1 SGHNT, CDR2 YENEEA. This CDR3 has 15 residues. This CDR3 is CASSLGLGSTDTQYF. In DNA form, the CDR3 reads TGTGCCAGCAGCTTAGGCCTCGGTAGCACAGATACGCAGTATTTT.

The chain's CDR3 is CASSSRLAGVLYNEQFF. CDR3 nucleotide sequence: TGTGCCAGCAGCTCGAGACTAGCGGGAGTACTCTACAATGAGCAGTTCTTC. The genes are TRBV5-4 and TRBJ2-1; TRBD2 agrees at 12 bases. The CDR3 has 17 amino acids. The V gene's germline CDR1 is SGHNT and CDR2 YYREEE (reference sequence). After removal of 3 bases from V and 3 bases from J, the junction contained 7 bases not matched to a gene.

The rearrangement links TRBV7-2 to TRBJ1-5; D might be TRBD1 (6 bases). Germline V gene sequence: CDR1 SGHTA, CDR2 FQGNSA. This CDR3 contains 13 residues. The ends were cut back, 1 base at V and 6 bases at J, with 7 bases in the middle. This CDR3 reads CASSLDRAQPQHF. The CDR3 bases are TGTGCCAGCAGCTTAGACAGGGCTCAGCCCCAGCATTTT.

This chain joins TRBV28 and TRBJ2-5, with D maybe TRBD1 (6 bases). Germline lookup yields CDR1 MDHEN and CDR2 SYDVKM. This CDR3 is built from 16 residues. Trimming stripped 5 bases from V and 4 bases from J, with 20 bases between. The DNA of the CDR3 is TGTGCCAGCAGTCCACAGGGCTCGGCTGCGGTAGAGACCCAGTACTTC. Translation: CASSPQGSAAVETQYF.

This clone occurred once. The V call is TRBV28, the J call TRBJ1-6, with 9 bases matching TRBD1. Germline CDR1 MDHEN, CDR2 SYDVKM. The CDR3 has 15 amino acids. J lost 9 bases, V lost 4 bases, and 7 bases had no gene match. CDR3 in amino acids: CASSSLGTGISPLHF. The CDR3 coding sequence is TGTGCCAGCAGTTCCCTCGGGACAGGGATTTCACCCCTCCACTTT.

This chain links TRBV5-1 with TRBJ2-5; 7 bases match TRBD1. The CDR3 length is 15 residues. The V gene end was trimmed by 5 bases and the J gene end by 1 base; junction bases not matched to a gene: 8. Germline values: CDR1 SGHRS, CDR2 YFSETQ. CDR3 DNA: TGCGCCAGCAGAGCCGTGGGGGACAGCCAAGAGACCCAGTACTTC. Its translation is CASRAVGDSQETQYF. Supplemented by reference TRBV5-1 and TRBJ2-5, the full variable domain reads KAGVTQTPRYLIKTRGQQVTLSCSPISGHRSVSWYQQTPGQGLQFLFEYFSETQRNKGNFPGRFSGRQFSNSRSEMNVSTLELGDSALYLCASRAVGDSQETQYFGPGTRLLVL.

The genes are TRBV6-5 and TRBJ1-4; no clear D gene. The V end was cut by 7 bases, the J end by 5 bases, with 17 bases between. The CDR3 contains 15 residues. Germline assignment: CDR1 MNHEY and CDR2 SVGAGI. CDR3 region: CASTTTILGNEKLFF. In nucleotides, the CDR3 is TGTGCCAGCACCACAACCATATTGGGAAATGAAAAACTGTTTTTT.

The CDR3 nucleotides read TGTGCCAGCAGTGAAAGTTCGCGAGAGATTAACTATGGCTACACCTTC. The encoded protein is CASSESSREINYGYTF. V and J are TRBV6-1 and TRBJ1-2; D not resolved. Trimming cost V 2 bases and J 1 base, with 14 bases left between them. Germline CDR1 MNHNS, CDR2 SASEGT. CDR3 length equals 16 residues.

This sequence joins TRBV4-1 and TRBJ2-3; the D is unclear. V lost 0 bases to trimming and J lost 5 bases, with 6 bases between them. The germline V gene encodes CDR1 MGHRA and CDR2 YSYEKL. This CDR3 region has 13 residues. The CDR3 spells CASSQEGRDTQYF. CDR3 in DNA: TGCGCCAGCAGCCAAGAAGGAAGAGATACGCAGTATTTT.

The genes are TRBV7-3 and TRBJ1-1; D perhaps matches TRBD1 (5 bases). The CDR3 has 15 amino acids. With 5 bases removed from V and 3 bases from J, the gap between germline ends came to 16 bases. Looked up from germline, CDR1 is SGHTA and CDR2 is FQGTGA. The DNA of the CDR3 is TGTGCCAGCAGCCCTAGACCGGGACGCGACACTGAAGCTTTCTTT. It is translated as CASSPRPGRDTEAFF.

V is TRBV11-2 and J is TRBJ2-7; D perhaps matches TRBD1 (5 bases). CDR1 is SGHAT, CDR2 FQNNGV, per germline. This CDR3 is built from 14 residues. Between the trimmed V and J ends, which lost 5 bases and 0 bases, there was a span of 11 bases. CDR3 nucleotide sequence: TGTGCCAGCAGCCCCCGAAGGGGCTCCTACGAGCAGTACTTC. This encodes CASSPRRGSYEQYF.

The genes are TRBV30 and TRBJ2-3; 8 bases map to TRBD2. Germline assignment: CDR1 GTSNPN and CDR2 SVGIG (reference sequence). V shed 0 bases and J 2 bases; nucleotides not matched to a gene: 7. CDR3 length: 16 amino acids. The CDR3 loop reads CAWSVHSGSSTDTQYF. The CDR3 nucleotides read TGTGCCTGGAGTGTACACAGCGGGAGTTCCACAGATACGCAGTATTTT.

The J gene is TRBJ2-7, the V gene TRBV19; 9 bases align to TRBD1. Germline V CDR1 and CDR2: LNHDA, SQIVND (reference sequence). J gave up 3 bases and V 5 bases, and 14 bases lay outside the gene matches. This CDR3 is built from 17 residues. In nucleotides, the CDR3 is TGTGCCAGTAGTCCGGGTCTGGGGACAGGGCAGAACTACGAGCAGTACTTC. Its translation: CASSPGLGTGQNYEQYF.

This clone was seen a few times. This chain uses TRBV10-3 with TRBJ2-1, with D hard to call. CDR3 size: 12 residues. With 6 bases removed from V and 3 bases from J, the gap between germline ends came to 6 bases. Germline lookup yields CDR1 ENHRY and CDR2 SYGVKD. The chain's CDR3 is CAIRENYNEQFF. The CDR3 DNA reads TGTGCCATCAGGGAAAACTACAATGAGCAGTTCTTC.

V is TRBV21-1 and J is TRBJ1-2; the D segment call TRBD1 is taken from the table without a DNA check. TRBV21-1 is given as a pseudogene. This CDR3 comprises 14 residues. The DNA for the CDR3 is TGTGCCAGCAGCAGAAGCGACAGGAGCTATGGCTACACCTTC. Its protein is CASSRSDRSYGYTF.

V usage is TRBV4-2 and J usage is TRBJ2-2; TRBD2 agrees at 7 bases. Germline V gene sequence: CDR1 LGHNA, CDR2 YNFKEQ. V lost 10 bases, J lost 5 bases, and 10 bases stayed unmatched. The CDR3 extends over 14 amino acids. The CDR3 is CATTGGIGTGELFF. CDR3 in DNA: TGTGCCACTACCGGGGGGATCGGGACCGGGGAGCTGTTTTTT.

V is TRBV19 and J is TRBJ2-1, with 8 bases identical to TRBD1. V lost 10 bases to trimming and J lost 4 bases; unmatched junction nucleotides: 6. Germline CDR1 LNHDA, CDR2 SQIVND (reference sequence). This CDR3 comprises 13 residues. The CDR3 spells CAKRTGRYNEQFF. The CDR3 nucleotides are TGTGCCAAGAGGACAGGGAGATACAATGAGCAGTTCTTC.

The chain couples TRBV18 to TRBJ2-5; D is unclear. CDR3 length equals 13 residues. Deletions cut 0 bases from V and 2 bases from J, with 4 bases between. Germline V lookup: CDR1 KGHSH, CDR2 LQKENI. CDR3 sequence: CASSPPGQETQYF. DNA for the CDR3: TGTGCCAGCTCACCACCCGGGCAAGAGACCCAGTACTTC. The variable domain in full, completed from reference TRBV18 and TRBJ2-5, reads NAGVMQNPRHLVRRRGQEARLRCSPMKGHSHVYWYRQLPEEGLKFMVYLQKENIIDESGMPKERFSAEFPKEGPSILRIQQVVRGDSAAYFCASSPPGQETQYFGPGTRLLVL.

J is TRBJ2-1 and V is TRBV5-1; 7 nucleotides agree with TRBD2. This CDR3 contains 19 residues. The junction had 16 bases not matched to a gene; V was cut back by 4 bases and J by 0 bases. Germline assignment: CDR1 SGHRS and CDR2 YFSETQ. CDR3 sequence reads: CASSPNLNPGGSSYNEQFF. The CDR3 DNA follows: TGCGCCAGCAGCCCAAATTTGAACCCAGGCGGGAGCTCCTACAATGAGCAGTTCTTC.

J is TRBJ1-1 and V is TRBV6-1; tentatively, D is TRBD1 (6 bases). V shed 6 bases and J shed 3 bases, with 11 bases lying between them. This CDR3 has 13 amino acids. CDR1 MNHNS and CDR2 SASEGT come from the germline V gene. CDR3 loop: CASRAGHYTEAFF. DNA of the CDR3: TGTGCCAGCAGGGCGGGACACTACACTGAAGCTTTCTTT.

The gene calls are TRBV9 and TRBJ2-7; D unclear. The CDR3 spans 13 residues. The V end lost 0 bases, the J end lost 5 bases, and 9 bases lay between the germline ends. The germline V gene has CDR1 SGDLS and CDR2 YYNGEE. CDR3 region: CASSVGLSHEQYF. The CDR3 nucleotides are TGTGCCAGCAGCGTAGGTCTCAGCCACGAGCAGTACTTC.

CDR3 DNA sequence: TGTGCCAGCAGCGCTGGGGGGCTATCCCCCAATGAGCAGTTCTTC. Translated: CASSAGGLSPNEQFF. The J gene is TRBJ2-1, the V gene TRBV5-4, with D tentatively TRBD1 or TRBD2 (6 bases each). This CDR3 contains 15 residues. V lost 4 bases and J 6 bases, leaving 17 bases between the germline ends. Germline V gives CDR1 SGHNT, CDR2 YYREEE (reference sequence).

The chain has TRBV7-6 and TRBJ2-5, with TRBD1 identical over 11 bases. The closer fit of TRBJ2-7 to the DNA end suggests the J call may be wrong. Germline V gene lookup returns CDR1 SGHVS and CDR2 FNYEAQ. The CDR3 totals 14 residues. This chain's CDR3 is CASSWTGGSYEQYF. Here the CDR3 DNA reads TGTGCCAGCAGCTGGACAGGGGGCAGCTACGAGCAGTACTTC.

The chain is built from TRBV6-5 and TRBJ2-7, with D possibly matching TRBD2 (5 bases). V lost 7 bases to trimming and J lost 10 bases, with 17 bases between them. Per germline, CDR1 MNHEY and CDR2 SVGAGI. This CDR3 has 12 amino acids. The CDR3 bases are TGTGCCAGCACCACTAGAGACACGCAACAGTACTTC. Translated: CASTTRDTQQYF.

This clone was counted a single time. The chain has TRBV30 and TRBJ1-5; D call uncertain. With 6 bases removed from V and 4 bases from J, the gap between germline ends came to 19 bases. The germline V gene has CDR1 GTSNPN and CDR2 SVGIG (reference sequence). The CDR3 runs to 15 residues. The CDR3 nucleotides read TGTGCCTGTAGCCCGTTCAGCGGAAATAATCAGCCCCAGCATTTT. Its translation: CACSPFSGNNQPQHF.

The chain couples TRBV6-1 to TRBJ1-2, with D possibly TRBD1 on 6 matching bases. Germline CDR1 reads MNHNS; CDR2 reads SASEGT. The ends were cut back, 1 base at V and 0 bases at J, with 6 bases in the middle. This CDR3 has 14 residues. The CDR3 DNA reads as TGTGCCAGCAGTGAAGGGACAGCTAACTATGGCTACACCTTC. Translation: CASSEGTANYGYTF.

This chain links TRBV13 with TRBJ1-2; D possibly corresponds to TRBD1 (5 bases). This CDR3 has 15 amino acids. V was cut by 4 bases and J by 3 bases, with 15 bases left in between. CDR1 is PRHDT, CDR2 FYEKMQ, per germline (reference sequence). CDR3 amino acids: CASSWAGVSYYGYTF. The DNA of the CDR3 is TGTGCCAGCAGCTGGGCGGGGGTTAGTTACTATGGCTACACCTTC.

The chain couples TRBV2 to TRBJ2-3; no clear D. CDR3 length: 15 residues. In germline, CDR1 is SNHLY, CDR2 FYNNEI. The V end was cut by 6 bases, the J end by 3 bases, with 16 bases between. The CDR3 sequence is CASRADLYGTDTQYF. For the CDR3, the DNA is TGTGCCAGCAGGGCGGACCTGTATGGGACAGATACGCAGTATTTT.

Here the CDR3 reads CASSRPGQAQYEQYF. CDR3 coding DNA: TGTGCCAGCTCACGACCCGGACAGGCTCAATACGAGCAGTACTTC. The chain uses TRBV18 and TRBJ2-7; TRBD1 agrees at 7 bases. This CDR3 has 15 amino acids. Losses at the gene ends were 4 bases for V and 4 bases for J; bases not matched to a gene: 10. The germline V gene has CDR1 KGHSH and CDR2 LQKENI.

The chain recombines TRBV7-9 with TRBJ2-2, with D unclear. Germline V gives CDR1 SEHNR, CDR2 FQNEAQ (reference sequence). V gave up 4 bases and J gave up 7 bases, with 13 bases separating them. This CDR3 has 14 amino acids. The CDR3 nucleotides read TGTGCCAGCAGCTCCTACTCCCCGGTCGGGGAGCTGTTTTTT. This encodes CASSSYSPVGELFF. Supplemented by reference TRBV7-9 and TRBJ2-2, the full variable domain reads DTGVSQNPRHKITKRGQNVTFRCDPISEHNRLYWYRQTLGQGPEFLTYFQNEAQLEKSRLLSDRFSAERPKGSFSTLEIQRTEQGDSAMYLCASSSYSPVGELFFGEGSRLTVL.